Each of the 24 T cell receptor beta chains below was sequenced from the same sample in a study of blood T cell repertoires in COVID-19. Measured with immunoSEQ multiplex PCR; TCRdb has only the in-frame clones, and not every one. The top ten clones hold about 2.1% of a sample with more than 200,000 clones, 86% of them seen once. The specimen was peripheral blood. Receptor source: a man aged 25 to 40 with active or convalescent COVID-19.

The V and J genes are TRBV12-3 or TRBV12-4 and TRBJ1-1; 8 bases fit TRBD1. The CDR3 is 13 amino acids. V lost 7 bases and J lost 11; bases outside the gene matches: 12. The CDR3 sequence: CASTRGPSKWAFF. The CDR3 DNA reads as TGTGCCAGCACCAGGGGGCCCTCAAAGTGGGCTTTCTTT.

The V and J genes are TRBV4-1 and TRBJ2-3, with a possible D match to TRBD2 (6 bases). Germline CDR1 MGHRA, CDR2 YSYEKL. V gave up 0 bases and J gave up 2 bases, with 12 bases separating them. This CDR3 is 16 amino acids long. CDR3 sequence (DNA): TGCGCCAGCAGCCAAGACCCCGGGGGTCTCACAGATACGCAGTATTTT. It is translated as CASSQDPGGLTDTQYF.

The chain couples TRBV5-6 to TRBJ1-6; 8 nucleotides agree with TRBD1. J gave up 9 bases and V 7 bases, and 9 bases lay outside the gene matches. The CDR3 extends over 14 amino acids. CDR1 SGHDT and CDR2 YYEEEE come from the germline V gene. This CDR3 reads CASFQGALRSPLHF. The CDR3 DNA sequence: TGTGCCAGCTTTCAGGGGGCCCTACGTTCACCCCTCCACTTT.

The chain uses TRBV5-1 and TRBJ1-5, with a weak D call TRBD1 (6 bases). This CDR3 is 15 amino acids long. Trimming left V 2 bases short and J 4 bases short, with 13 bases between. Germline values: CDR1 SGHRS, CDR2 YFSETQ. This CDR3 reads CASSFHGGRNQPQHF. For the CDR3, the DNA is TGCGCCAGCAGCTTCCATGGGGGCCGGAATCAGCCCCAGCATTTT. The full variable domain, with the rest looked up from reference TRBV5-1 and TRBJ1-5, is KAGVTQTPRYLIKTRGQQVTLSCSPISGHRSVSWYQQTPGQGLQFLFEYFSETQRNKGNFPGRFSGRQFSNSRSEMNVSTLELGDSALYLCASSFHGGRNQPQHFGDGTRLSIL.

The rearrangement uses TRBV5-1 and TRBJ2-4, with a tentative D call TRBD1 (7 bases). Germline values: CDR1 SGHRS, CDR2 YFSETQ. Deletions cut 8 bases from V and 0 bases from J, with 24 bases between. This CDR3 is 18 amino acids long. CDR3 sequence (DNA): TGCGCCAGGCCCCGACAGGGAGGATGGCTTCTAGCCAAAAACATTCAGTACTTC. Translated, it gives CARPRQGGWLLAKNIQYF.

The rearrangement uses TRBV7-2 and TRBJ1-2, with a weak D call TRBD1 (5 bases). Trimming cost V 1 base and J 8 bases, with 17 bases left between them. The CDR3 runs 15 residues. In germline, CDR1 is SGHTA, CDR2 FQGNSA. The CDR3 loop reads CASSLGVGGVPGYTF. Here the CDR3 DNA reads TGTGCCAGCAGCTTAGGTGTCGGGGGGGTCCCCGGCTACACCTTC.

The chain recombines TRBV30 with TRBJ1-3; 8 nucleotides agree with TRBD1. The germline CDR1 and CDR2 sequences are GTSNPN and SVGIG (reference sequence). Losses at the gene ends were 3 bases for V and 3 bases for J; bases not matched to a gene: 10. This CDR3 spans 16 amino acids. The CDR3 reads CAWREDQGASGNTIYF. In DNA form, the CDR3 reads TGTGCCTGGAGAGAAGATCAGGGGGCTAGTGGAAACACCATATATTTT. Full variable domain (remainder filled in from reference TRBV30 and TRBJ1-3): SQTIHQWPATLVQPVGSPLSLECTVEGTSNPNLYWYRQAAGRGLQLLFYSVGIGQISSEVPQNLSASRPQDRQFILSSKKLLLSDSGFYLCAWREDQGASGNTIYFGEGSWLTVV.

To note about this clone: The same CDR3 also results from other DNA sequences found in this sample. The chain is built from TRBV19 and TRBJ1-5; tentative D call: TRBD1 (6 bases). Per germline, CDR1 LNHDA and CDR2 SQIVND (reference sequence). The CDR3 length is 13 residues. The V end lost 8 bases, the J end lost 4 bases, and 12 bases lay between the germline ends. CDR3 protein: CASSPGVNQPQHF. For the CDR3, the DNA is TGTGCCAGTTCTCCAGGGGTTAATCAGCCCCAGCATTTT.

The V gene is TRBV24-1, the J gene TRBJ2-3, with TRBD1 identical over 11 bases. The V and J ends lost 4 bases and 4 bases, in that order; junction bases with no gene match: 3. The V gene's germline CDR1 is KGHDR and CDR2 SFDVKD. The CDR3 spans 15 residues. The CDR3 is CATSEGTGGSDTQYF. CDR3 nucleotide sequence: TGTGCCACCAGTGAGGGGACAGGGGGTTCAGATACGCAGTATTTT.

The chain uses TRBV5-6 and TRBJ2-7, with 11 positions matching TRBD2. V lost 2 bases and J lost 2; bases outside the gene matches: 3. Germline V gene data show CDR1 as SGHDT and CDR2 as YYEEEE. CDR3 size: 15 residues. CDR3 sequence (DNA): TGTGCCAGCAGCTTACTAGCGGGGGAAGCCTACGAGCAGTACTTC. Translating gives CASSLLAGEAYEQYF. The complete variable domain, with remaining parts taken from reference TRBV5-6 and TRBJ2-7, reads DAGVTQSPTHLIKTRGQQVTLRCSPKSGHDTVSWYQQALGQGPQFIFQYYEEEERQRGNFPDRFSGHQFPNYSSELNVNALLLGDSALYLCASSLLAGEAYEQYFGPGTRLTVT.

This chain connects TRBV7-6 to TRBJ1-2; the D gene is possibly TRBD1 (5 bases). Trimming pared 2 bases from V and 6 bases from J, leaving 10 bases between. Germline-derived CDR1 and CDR2 are SGHVS and FNYEAQ. The CDR3 runs 13 residues. The CDR3 loop reads CASSLKGMDGYTF. CDR3 DNA sequence: TGTGCCAGCAGCTTAAAGGGGATGGATGGCTACACCTTC.

This clone appeared once. The rearrangement uses TRBV27 and TRBJ2-5; possibly TRBD2 for D (5 bases). V lost 3 bases and J lost 5, with 10 bases in between. Germline CDR1 MNHEY, CDR2 SMNVEV (reference sequence). This CDR3 comprises 13 residues. CDR3 residues: CASSFNSGETQYF. As DNA, the CDR3 is TGTGCCAGCAGTTTTAACTCGGGGGAGACCCAGTACTTC.

This clone was found once. The genes are TRBV7-2 and TRBJ1-1, with a tentative D call TRBD1 (6 bases). The CDR3 length is 17 residues. CDR1 is SGHTA, CDR2 FQGNSA, per germline. Trimming shortened V by 1 base and J by 0 bases, and 15 bases separated the two germline ends. CDR3 amino acids: CASSLVGGWPMNTEAFF. CDR3 sequence (DNA): TGTGCCAGCAGCTTAGTAGGGGGTTGGCCTATGAACACTGAAGCTTTCTTT.

The CDR3 here is CASSSQAYNSPLHF. CDR3 coding DNA: TGTGCCAGCAGTTCACAGGCCTATAATTCACCCCTCCACTTT. This chain uses TRBV5-6 with TRBJ1-6, with D possibly TRBD1 on 5 matching bases. Germline-derived CDR1 and CDR2 are SGHDT and YYEEEE. V lost 5 bases and J 2 bases, leaving 8 bases between the germline ends. This CDR3 has 14 amino acids. The full variable domain, completed using reference TRBV5-6 and TRBJ1-6, is DAGVTQSPTHLIKTRGQQVTLRCSPKSGHDTVSWYQQALGQGPQFIFQYYEEEERQRGNFPDRFSGHQFPNYSSELNVNALLLGDSALYLCASSSQAYNSPLHFGNGTRLTVT.

In its sample, this clone was seen once. The gene calls are TRBV27 and TRBJ2-7; 9 nucleotides agree with TRBD1. CDR3 length equals 13 residues. Per the germline V gene, CDR1 is MNHEY and CDR2 is SMNVEV (reference sequence). V shed 5 bases and J 6 bases; nucleotides not matched to a gene: 5. The CDR3: CASSAQQGAEQYF. CDR3 in DNA: TGTGCCAGCAGTGCCCAACAGGGGGCCGAGCAGTACTTC.

This clone was detected a few times. The chain combines TRBV5-3 with TRBJ1-5; 7 bases fit TRBD1. TRBV5-3 counts as an open reading frame of uncertain function. This CDR3 is built from 17 residues. With 3 bases clipped from V and 4 bases from J, the junction kept 13 bases outside the gene matches. CDR3 coding DNA: TGTGCCAGAAGCTCGCCGGGACAGAGATACCCAAATCAGCCCCAGCATTTT. Translating it yields CARSSPGQRYPNQPQHF.

This rearrangement joins TRBV5-5 to TRBJ2-1; D unresolved. This CDR3 is 14 amino acids long. V lost 1 base and J 8 bases, leaving 13 bases between the germline ends. Germline lookup yields CDR1 SGHKS and CDR2 YYEKEE (reference sequence). CDR3: CASSLRVTEHEQFF. CDR3 coding DNA: TGTGCCAGCAGCTTGCGAGTCACGGAGCATGAGCAGTTCTTC.

This rearrangement joins TRBV13 to TRBJ2-7; TRBD2 might be the D (6 bases). Germline V gene sequence: CDR1 PRHDT, CDR2 FYEKMQ (reference sequence). Trimming took off 1 base at V and 6 bases at J, with 16 bases between the two ends. The CDR3 contains 15 residues. CDR3 in DNA: TGTGCCAGCAGCTTAGATCTTACTAGCACTCGCGAGCAGTACTTC. Its protein product is CASSLDLTSTREQYF.

This chain joins TRBV9 and TRBJ1-1, with 7 bases that match TRBD1. The V gene's germline CDR1 is SGDLS and CDR2 YYNGEE. V gave up 2 bases and J gave up 1 base; unmatched junction bases: 5. This CDR3 comprises 15 residues. The CDR3 loop reads CASSVTGLGNTEAFF. The CDR3, as DNA: TGTGCCAGCAGCGTGACAGGGTTGGGGAACACTGAAGCTTTCTTT.

The rearrangement links TRBV7-9 to TRBJ1-1, with 9 bases identical to TRBD1. With 5 bases clipped from V and 5 bases from J, the junction kept 9 bases outside the gene matches. CDR1 and CDR2 from the germline V gene are SEHNR and FQNEAQ (reference sequence). The CDR3 contains 15 residues. DNA for the CDR3: TGTGCCAGCAGCCCAACAGGGGGCTTGAGAACTGAAGCTTTCTTT. It specifies CASSPTGGLRTEAFF.

This chain connects TRBV12-5 to TRBJ1-1, with unresolved D. V was shortened by 5 bases and J by 0 bases, with 7 bases between the two germline ends. The CDR3 contains 13 residues. Germline loops: CDR1 LGHNT, CDR2 FRNRAP. This CDR3 reads CASGPSLNTEAFF. CDR3 sequence (DNA): TGTGCTAGTGGTCCTTCTTTGAACACTGAAGCTTTCTTT.

This rearrangement joins TRBV6-2 or TRBV6-3 to TRBJ2-7; tentatively, D is TRBD1 (5 bases). The V end was cut by 4 bases, the J end by 2 bases, with 9 bases between. Germline lookup yields CDR1 MNHEY and CDR2 SVGEGT. The CDR3 consists of 13 residues. The CDR3: CASSLTDAYEQYF. CDR3 nucleotide sequence: TGTGCCAGCAGTTTGACAGATGCCTACGAGCAGTACTTC.

DNA for the CDR3: TGTGCCAGCAGCGTAGATGAGGGCTACGAGCAGTACTTC. Its protein is CASSVDEGYEQYF. This chain connects TRBV9 to TRBJ2-7; a weak D match, TRBD2 (5 bases). Trimming cost V 0 bases and J 3 bases, with 7 bases left between them. CDR1 SGDLS and CDR2 YYNGEE come from the germline V gene. The CDR3 runs 13 residues.

V usage is TRBV16 and J usage is TRBJ1-4; D perhaps matches TRBD1 (6 bases). CDR3 length: 16 amino acids. Germline V gene sequence: CDR1 KGHSY, CDR2 FQNENV. V lost 8 bases, J lost 0 bases, and 16 bases lay in between. In DNA form, the CDR3 reads TGTGCCAGCCGACAGGAGATAATTGCAACTAATGAAAAACTGTTTTTT. This encodes CASRQEIIATNEKLFF.